Shown below are 24 T cell receptor beta chains from a single sample sequenced in a study of shared clonotypes between healthy human individuals. Naive CD8 cells, CD45RO-negative and positively selected for CCR7, excluded terminally differentiated effector memory CD45RA+ cells. Measured with immunoSEQ multiplex PCR; TCRdb has only the in-frame clones, and not every one. This sample yields some 2 million clones, of which approximately 94% are seen a single time; roughly 1.2% belongs to the top ten. The sample taken for sequencing was naive CD8+ T cells sorted from blood. These receptors came from a man in his late teens or twenties in good health.

To note about this clone: The identical CDR3 is also encoded by other nucleotide sequences in the sample. The chain couples TRBV30 to TRBJ2-7, with 8 bases fitting TRBD1. CDR3 length: 13 residues. CDR1 GTSNPN and CDR2 SVGIG come from the germline V gene (reference sequence). The ends lost 3 bases at V and 3 bases at J; junction bases unmatched: 4. The CDR3 DNA follows: TGTGCCTGGAGCCCAGGACAGGGCTACGAGCAGTACTTC. It codes for CAWSPGQGYEQYF. Looking up the rest from reference TRBV30 and TRBJ2-7 gives the full variable domain: SQTIHQWPATLVQPVGSPLSLECTVEGTSNPNLYWYRQAAGRGLQLLFYSVGIGQISSEVPQNLSASRPQDRQFILSSKKLLLSDSGFYLCAWSPGQGYEQYFGPGTRLTVT.

CDR3 in amino acids: CASSLESLAGIQETQYF. The CDR3 DNA is TGTGCCAGCAGCTTAGAGAGCTTAGCGGGAATTCAAGAGACCCAGTACTTC. V is TRBV13 and J is TRBJ2-5; 8 bases line up with TRBD2. Germline CDR1 is PRHDT and CDR2 is FYEKMQ (reference sequence). The CDR3 runs 17 residues. The V segment lost 1 base and the J segment 2 bases; nucleotides outside the gene matches: 9. Looking up the rest from reference TRBV13 and TRBJ2-5 gives the full variable domain: AAGVIQSPRHLIKEKRETATLKCYPIPRHDTVYWYQQGPGQDPQFLISFYEKMQSDKGSIPDRFSAQQFSDYHSELNMSSLELGDSALYFCASSLESLAGIQETQYFGPGTRLLVL.

Note on this clone: Other nucleotide sequences in the sample specify the same CDR3. The chain employs TRBV27 and TRBJ2-7; the D is unclear. With 3 bases removed from V and 2 bases from J, the gap between germline ends came to 11 bases. The CDR3 runs 14 residues. The germline V gene encodes CDR1 MNHEY and CDR2 SMNVEV (reference sequence). The CDR3 here is CASSFKGSTYEQYF. The CDR3 coding sequence is TGTGCCAGCAGTTTCAAGGGATCAACCTACGAGCAGTACTTC.

The chain couples TRBV5-6 to TRBJ1-1; no reliable D call. The germline V gene has CDR1 SGHDT and CDR2 YYEEEE. Trimming removed 0 bases at V and 0 bases at J, with 9 bases between. This CDR3 spans 15 amino acids. The CDR3 sequence: CASSLAEGVNTEAFF. CDR3 nucleotide sequence: TGTGCCAGCAGCTTGGCCGAGGGAGTGAACACTGAAGCTTTCTTT.

The chain has TRBV2 and TRBJ2-3, with 10 bases aligning to TRBD2. This CDR3 is 14 amino acids long. J gave up 4 bases and V 6 bases, and 4 bases lay outside the gene matches. In germline, CDR1 is SNHLY, CDR2 FYNNEI. In DNA form, the CDR3 reads TGTGCCAGCAGCCCCCTAGCGGGGGCAGATACGCAGTATTTT. Amino acids: CASSPLAGADTQYF.

This clone was observed once. The rearrangement links TRBV28 to TRBJ2-1; a possible D gene is TRBD1 (6 bases). V lost 1 base to trimming and J lost 1 base, with 11 bases between them. The CDR3 is 16 residues long. Per germline, CDR1 MDHEN and CDR2 SYDVKM. For the CDR3, the DNA is TGTGCCAGCAGTTTATACAAGGGGGAGTCCTACAATGAGCAGTTCTTC. It specifies CASSLYKGESYNEQFF. The whole variable domain, filled in from reference TRBV28 and TRBJ2-1, reads DVKVTQSSRYLVKRTGEKVFLECVQDMDHENMFWYRQDPGLGLRLIYFSYDVKMKEKGDIPEGYSVSREKKERFSLILESASTNQTSMYLCASSLYKGESYNEQFFGPGTRLTVL.

A word on this clone: This sample includes further DNA sequences coding for the same CDR3. The chain is built from TRBV6-6 and TRBJ2-7; TRBD1 might be the D (5 bases). The germline gives CDR1 MNHNY, CDR2 SVGAGI (reference sequence). The V end lost 2 bases, the J end lost 3 bases, and 5 bases lay between the germline ends. The CDR3 consists of 12 residues. CDR3 residues: CASSYDSYEQYF. The CDR3 DNA follows: TGTGCCAGCAGTTACGACAGCTACGAGCAGTACTTC.

The chain joins TRBV18 to TRBJ2-2; the D is unclear. The germline CDR1 and CDR2 sequences are KGHSH and LQKENI. Trimming stripped 0 bases from V and 0 bases from J, with 8 bases between. The CDR3 spans 16 residues. Here the CDR3 DNA reads TGTGCCAGCTCACCACCTCGGAGTGCGAACACCGGGGAGCTGTTTTTT. Its protein product is CASSPPRSANTGELFF.

V gene TRBV4-1 combines with J gene TRBJ2-7; D is ambiguous. V dropped 0 bases and J dropped 2 bases, with 11 bases sitting between them. CDR1 MGHRA and CDR2 YSYEKL come from the germline V gene. The CDR3 sequence is 15 residues long. The CDR3 loop is CASSQDPDFTYEQYF. Here the CDR3 DNA reads TGCGCCAGCAGCCAAGACCCGGATTTTACCTACGAGCAGTACTTC.

The chain joins TRBV28 to TRBJ2-7; no definite D call. The CDR3 has 12 residues. V lost 4 bases to trimming and J lost 2 bases, with 6 bases between them. The V gene's germline CDR1 is MDHEN and CDR2 SYDVKM. CDR3 sequence reads: CASSSPTYEQYF. The CDR3 nucleotides are TGTGCCAGCAGTTCCCCAACCTACGAGCAGTACTTC.

The rearrangement uses TRBV10-3 and TRBJ2-5; TRBD2 agrees at 8 bases. The junction had 5 bases not matched to a gene; V was cut back by 0 bases and J by 2 bases. Germline assignment: CDR1 ENHRY and CDR2 SYGVKD. The CDR3 contains 16 residues. Here the CDR3 DNA reads TGTGCCATCAGTGAGTCAACTAGCGGTGAACAAGAGACCCAGTACTTC. The encoded protein is CAISESTSGEQETQYF.

This sequence joins TRBV7-9 and TRBJ1-1; D ambiguous. The germline CDR1 and CDR2 sequences are SEHNR and FQNEAQ (reference sequence). This CDR3 is built from 12 residues. The V end lost 6 bases, the J end lost 0 bases, and 5 bases lay between the germline ends. The CDR3 DNA is TGTGCCAGCAGGGAGTTGAACACTGAAGCTTTCTTT. Translated, it gives CASRELNTEAFF.

The CDR3 sequence is CASSERTATYEQYF. The CDR3 DNA is TGCGCCAGCAGCGAAAGGACAGCTACCTACGAGCAGTACTTC. The chain combines TRBV5-1 with TRBJ2-7; D might be TRBD1 (6 bases). The CDR3 is 14 amino acids. CDR1 is SGHRS, CDR2 YFSETQ, per germline. Between the trimmed V and J ends, which lost 4 bases and 2 bases, there was a span of 13 bases.

The gene calls are TRBV6-5 and TRBJ1-2; 10 bases match TRBD1. The CDR3 sequence is 14 residues long. The V gene end was trimmed by 5 bases and the J gene end by 6 bases; junction bases not matched to a gene: 6. Germline V gene data show CDR1 as MNHEY and CDR2 as SVGAGI. CDR3 coding DNA: TGTGCCAGCAGTATGGACAGGGGGGGAAATGGCTACACCTTC. It yields the protein CASSMDRGGNGYTF.

The gene calls are TRBV30 and TRBJ2-7; weak D call: TRBD2 (6 bases). This CDR3 is built from 13 residues. V lost 3 bases to trimming and J lost 2 bases, with 11 bases between them. Germline CDR1 GTSNPN, CDR2 SVGIG (reference sequence). This CDR3 reads CAWRSGLTYEQYF. The CDR3 DNA is TGTGCCTGGAGAAGCGGGCTGACCTACGAGCAGTACTTC.

The chain couples TRBV28 to TRBJ2-7; perhaps D is TRBD1 or TRBD2 (5 bases each). The CDR3 has 14 amino acids. V lost 10 bases to trimming and J lost 4 bases, with 20 bases between them. Germline V lookup: CDR1 MDHEN, CDR2 SYDVKM. CDR3 bases: TGTGCCACCCTAAGGTCAGGGAGTAGTTACGAGCAGTACTTC. Translating it yields CATLRSGSSYEQYF.

The chain is built from TRBV27 and TRBJ2-4; 7 nucleotides line up with TRBD2. This CDR3 is built from 15 residues. The ends lost 0 bases at V and 6 bases at J; junction bases unmatched: 5. CDR1 is MNHEY, CDR2 SMNVEV, per germline (reference sequence). The CDR3 coding sequence is TGTGCCAGCAGTTTATCGATGGGGGGGATAAACATTCAGTACTTC. It translates to CASSLSMGGINIQYF.

CDR3 residues: CASSLRGTLNYGYTF. The CDR3 DNA follows: TGTGCCAGCAGCTTACGAGGGACACTTAACTATGGCTACACCTTC. This chain links TRBV13 with TRBJ1-2; TRBD1 might be the D (6 bases). The germline gives CDR1 PRHDT, CDR2 FYEKMQ (reference sequence). The CDR3 has 15 residues. V lost 2 bases and J lost 1, with 11 bases in between.

CDR3 sequence: CASIIHRNTEAFF. CDR3 nucleotides: TGTGCCAGCATTATACATCGGAACACTGAAGCTTTCTTT. The rearrangement joins TRBV6-1 to TRBJ1-1; no clear D gene. The CDR3 runs 13 residues. Between the trimmed V and J ends, which lost 7 bases and 1 base, there was a span of 10 bases. The germline V gene has CDR1 MNHNS and CDR2 SASEGT.

This chain links TRBV19 with TRBJ1-1, with no clear D. CDR1 is LNHDA, CDR2 SQIVND, per germline (reference sequence). Deletions cut 0 bases from V and 10 bases from J, with 18 bases between. The CDR3 is 15 amino acids. The CDR3, as DNA: TGTGCCAGTAGTATAGATCTAGGAACCCCCGATGGAGCTTTCTTT. This gives the protein CASSIDLGTPDGAFF.

The chain uses TRBV13 and TRBJ2-7; D is ambiguous. Deletions cut 4 bases from V and 8 bases from J, with 12 bases between. This CDR3 is 12 amino acids long. Germline V lookup: CDR1 PRHDT, CDR2 FYEKMQ (reference sequence). CDR3 DNA sequence: TGTGCCAGCAGCTCGCCCGCGGCGCAGCAGTACTTC. Encoded protein: CASSSPAAQQYF.

This clone appeared once. The rearrangement joins TRBV19 to TRBJ1-1; possible D gene TRBD1, 5 bases. CDR3 length equals 13 residues. The germline V and J ends were trimmed by 4 bases and 5 bases, with 11 bases remaining between them. Germline V lookup: CDR1 LNHDA, CDR2 SQIVND (reference sequence). CDR3 nucleotide sequence: TGTGCCAGTAGTACCCTGGCAGGGACTGAAGCTTTCTTT. This translates into CASSTLAGTEAFF.

This chain joins TRBV6-5 and TRBJ1-6, with D maybe TRBD1 (6 bases). The length of the CDR3 is 16 residues. Trimming stripped 4 bases from V and 5 bases from J, with 15 bases between. The V gene's germline CDR1 is MNHEY and CDR2 SVGAGI. DNA for the CDR3: TGTGCCAGCAGTTCCACAGGGAGTATCAATAATTCACCCCTCCACTTT. Translated: CASSSTGSINNSPLHF.

The chain couples TRBV6-5 to TRBJ2-5; D is perhaps TRBD2 (6 bases). The CDR3 contains 14 residues. Trimming removed 2 bases from V and 2 bases from J, with 9 bases in between. The germline V gene has CDR1 MNHEY and CDR2 SVGAGI. CDR3 region: CASSYQAGQETQYF. In DNA, the CDR3 is TGTGCCAGCAGTTACCAGGCGGGACAAGAGACCCAGTACTTC.